This T cell receptor (beta chain) was obtained from a study of human T cells and chemical hapten exposure. The V end was cut by 0 bases, the J end by 2 bases, with 5 bases between. Germline lookup yields CDR1 MNHEY and CDR2 SVGEGT. The CDR3 has 14 residues. TCRdb itself ran the RACE reads through MiXCR, one entry per CDR3 protein. The sample has roughly 71,000 distinct CDR3 sequences, roughly 6.1% seen once. Documented time point: healthy volunteer bleed at 6 weeks. Unseparated into fractions, whole blood served as the source from which total RNA was extracted. This chain joins TRBV6-2 or TRBV6-3 and TRBJ2-1; unclear D gene. Sequencing was done on a sample of whole blood. This receptor was obtained from a female donor in good health. Some clones in this sample may be carry-over from other donors' samples. The CDR3 DNA reads TGTGCCAGCAGTTACTCTCCAGCCTACAATGAGCAGTTCTTC. This gives the protein CASSYSPAYNEQFF.